The T cell receptor (beta chain) under discussion was sequenced for a study of shared clonotypes between healthy human individuals. V gave up 4 bases and J gave up 0 bases; unmatched junction bases: 3. CDR3 length: 14 residues. From germline, CDR1 is SQVTM and CDR2 ANQGSEA. Deep-level settings were used for running the assay. Produced via immunoSEQ multiplex PCR; TCRdb's table is partial and in-frame only. The sample lists roughly 2,300,000 clones, about 90% seen once, with 0.3% to 0.45% in the top ten. The sample was naive CD4+ T cells from PBMCs. Subset of the sample: CD45RA+ positively selected. The TCR comes from a man aged 18 to 30 in good health. Some clones in this sample may be carry-over from other donors' samples. The chain combines TRBV29-1 with TRBJ1-5, with 7 bases fitting TRBD1. The DNA of the CDR3 is TGCAGCGTTGCTGGGACAGATAGCAATCAGCCCCAGCATTTT. It codes for CSVAGTDSNQPQHF.